These 27 T cell receptor beta chains were all obtained from the same sample, sequenced in a study of cytomegalovirus exposure and HLA in healthy donors. PCR amplification relied on 60 Vbeta primers (plus 13 Jbeta primers). Method: immunoSEQ multiplex PCR; TCRdb's copy keeps in-frame clones and lacks some. The table lists 150,000 to 200,000 clones, 80% to 90% of them singletons. The sequencing sample was made of PBMCs. These receptors were taken from a man aged 18 to 29 in good health and CMV-seropositive.

The V gene is TRBV6-5, the J gene TRBJ1-1, with 7 positions matching TRBD1. The length of the CDR3 is 14 residues. The V gene end was trimmed by 4 bases and the J gene end by 0 bases; junction bases not matched to a gene: 2. CDR1 is MNHEY, CDR2 SVGAGI, per germline. CDR3 residues: CASSSGQMNTEAFF. The CDR3 bases are TGTGCCAGCAGTTCGGGACAGATGAACACTGAAGCTTTCTTT.

The chain recombines TRBV2 with TRBJ1-6; tentatively, D is TRBD1 (6 bases). In germline, CDR1 is SNHLY, CDR2 FYNNEI. Trimming stripped 6 bases from V and 7 bases from J, with 16 bases between. The CDR3 contains 15 residues. The CDR3, as DNA: TGTGCCAGCAGACATCCGGGACAACAAAATTCACCCCTCCACTTT. Protein product: CASRHPGQQNSPLHF.

Of note for this clone: The junction does not match germline at one end; this may be a read error. Within the sample, other DNA sequences also encode this same CDR3. CDR3 loop: CAWSRVGGNPEPFF. DNA for the CDR3: TGTGCCTGGAGCCGGGTAGGTGGCAACCCTGAACCTTTCTTT. V is TRBV30 and J is TRBJ1-1, with D unresolved. The CDR3 runs 14 residues. CDR1 and CDR2 (germline): GTSNPN, SVGIG (reference sequence).

J is TRBJ2-5 and V is TRBV5-6, with D tentatively TRBD2 (5 bases). V lost 1 base to trimming and J lost 4 bases, with 20 bases between them. Germline V gene lookup returns CDR1 SGHDT and CDR2 YYEEEE. The CDR3 totals 17 residues. This CDR3 reads CASSLTVGSLAGETQYF. CDR3 bases: TGTGCCAGCAGCTTGACCGTCGGGTCCCTAGCCGGAGAGACCCAGTACTTC.

This clone was detected only a few times. The V call is TRBV19, the J call TRBJ1-5; TRBD1 aligns across 7 bases. In germline, CDR1 is LNHDA, CDR2 SQIVND (reference sequence). The CDR3 length is 11 residues. With 8 bases clipped from V and 11 bases from J, the junction kept 6 bases outside the gene matches. This CDR3 is CASQTTGSQHF. In DNA, the CDR3 is TGTGCCAGTCAAACGACAGGGTCCCAGCATTTT.

This sequence joins TRBV2 and TRBJ2-7; 8 bases are a match to TRBD1. Germline V gives CDR1 SNHLY, CDR2 FYNNEI. The trim removed 3 bases at V and 3 bases at J, leaving 7 bases unmatched. This CDR3 spans 15 amino acids. CDR3 amino acids: CASSEGLGQVYEQYF. The CDR3 DNA is TGTGCCAGCAGTGAGGGCCTGGGACAGGTCTACGAGCAGTACTTC.

The rearrangement uses TRBV27 and TRBJ2-1, with TRBD1 matching over 7 bases. The trim removed 6 bases at V and 8 bases at J, leaving 19 bases unmatched. Germline CDR1 MNHEY, CDR2 SMNVEV (reference sequence). The length of the CDR3 is 17 residues. CDR3 DNA sequence: TGTGCCAGCAGCCGCAACCAGTGGACAGGTACTTCCCATGAGCAGTTCTTC. It translates to CASSRNQWTGTSHEQFF.

V is TRBV5-1 and J is TRBJ2-5; 12 nucleotides match TRBD2. The CDR3 loop spans 16 amino acids. The V gene end was trimmed by 2 bases and the J gene end by 5 bases; junction bases not matched to a gene: 7. Germline V gene lookup returns CDR1 SGHRS and CDR2 YFSETQ. CDR3 DNA sequence: TGCGCCAGCAGCTTAATGCTAGCGGGGGGGCAGGAGACCCAGTACTTC. Its translation: CASSLMLAGGQETQYF.

This chain uses TRBV4-2 with TRBJ2-6; 7 bases align to TRBD2. CDR1 and CDR2 (germline): LGHNA, YNFKEQ. This CDR3 contains 21 residues. Unmatched junction bases numbered 16, after V lost 2 bases and J lost 0 bases. Here the CDR3 reads CASSQWVPDGGLTSGANVLTF. Written as DNA, the CDR3 is TGTGCCAGCAGCCAATGGGTCCCTGATGGGGGACTAACCTCTGGGGCCAACGTCCTGACTTTC.

This clone appeared a single time. The chain recombines TRBV6-5 with TRBJ2-5; D may be TRBD2 (7 bases). The CDR3 consists of 12 residues. Trimming removed 9 bases from V and 6 bases from J, with 14 bases in between. Germline CDR1 reads MNHEY; CDR2 reads SVGAGI. DNA of the CDR3: TGTGCCAGGGGGGGGGCGAGACAGACCCAGTACTTC. Residues: CARGGARQTQYF.

There are a few counts of this clone. This chain links TRBV4-1 with TRBJ2-1; D is unresolved. The CDR3 runs to 12 residues. With 0 bases removed from V and 8 bases from J, the gap between germline ends came to 5 bases. Germline CDR1 is MGHRA and CDR2 is YSYEKL. The CDR3 loop is CASSQDQYEQFF. CDR3 in DNA: TGCGCCAGCAGCCAAGATCAGTATGAGCAGTTCTTC.

The rearrangement links TRBV18 to TRBJ2-3, with no clear D. CDR3 length: 15 amino acids. V gave up 1 base and J gave up 2 bases, with 10 bases separating them. CDR1 is KGHSH, CDR2 LQKENI, per germline. In DNA form, the CDR3 reads TGTGCCAGCTCACCACTGGCAGGCTCCACAGATACGCAGTATTTT. Protein sequence: CASSPLAGSTDTQYF.

The J gene is TRBJ2-7, the V gene TRBV18; 7 positions match TRBD2. The CDR3 runs to 14 residues. Germline V gives CDR1 KGHSH, CDR2 LQKENI. The junction had 2 bases not matched to a gene; V was cut back by 3 bases and J by 0 bases. The CDR3 DNA is TGTGCCAGCTCACCGGGGGGGACCTCCTACGAGCAGTACTTC. Translating gives CASSPGGTSYEQYF.

The rearrangement uses TRBV5-5 and TRBJ1-5; tentatively, D is TRBD1 (6 bases). Germline V gene data show CDR1 as SGHKS and CDR2 as YYEKEE (reference sequence). The CDR3 covers 15 residues. V was clipped by 4 bases and J by 10 bases, with 21 bases between them. In DNA, the CDR3 is TGTGCCAGCAGCCCTGAGGGACAAGGGGTCGTCCCCCAGCATTTT. This codes for CASSPEGQGVVPQHF.

V and J are TRBV5-1 and TRBJ1-6, with D perhaps matching TRBD1 (6 bases). The ends were cut back, 2 bases at V and 7 bases at J, with 13 bases in the middle. Germline CDR1 is SGHRS and CDR2 is YFSETQ. The CDR3 sequence is 15 residues long. This CDR3 is CASSLSGVGNSPLHF. The CDR3 DNA reads as TGCGCCAGCAGCTTATCAGGGGTAGGGAATTCACCCCTCCACTTT.

The rearrangement joins TRBV5-1 to TRBJ2-3, with D possibly being TRBD1 (6 bases). The V end lost 2 bases, the J end lost 4 bases, and 14 bases lay between the germline ends. The CDR3 runs 15 residues. CDR1 and CDR2 from the germline V gene are SGHRS and YFSETQ. CDR3 in DNA: TGCGCCAGCAGCTTCGCCGGCAGGGGATCAGATACGCAGTATTTT. Translating it yields CASSFAGRGSDTQYF.

This clone showed up just once. The rearrangement joins TRBV5-1 to TRBJ1-4; the D is unclear. Germline CDR1 SGHRS, CDR2 YFSETQ. Trimming cost V 0 bases and J 5 bases, with 14 bases left between them. This CDR3 has 16 residues. The CDR3 spells CASSLAVQTSNEKLFF. DNA for the CDR3: TGCGCCAGCAGCTTGGCCGTACAGACCTCCAATGAAAAACTGTTTTTT.

V gene TRBV27 combines with J gene TRBJ2-7, with 7 nucleotides matching TRBD1. Looked up from germline, CDR1 is MNHEY and CDR2 is SMNVEV (reference sequence). Unmatched junction bases numbered 4, after V lost 3 bases and J lost 2 bases. CDR3 size: 14 residues. CDR3 amino acids: CASSFPGQPYEQYF. CDR3 nucleotides: TGTGCCAGCAGTTTCCCGGGACAGCCCTACGAGCAGTACTTC.

The V and J genes are TRBV5-1 and TRBJ2-3; 8 bases are shared with TRBD2. Germline CDR1 SGHRS, CDR2 YFSETQ. The J segment lost 0 bases and the V segment lost 4 bases, leaving 10 bases of the junction unmatched. The CDR3 extends over 17 amino acids. CDR3 sequence: CASSRVNGGVSTDTQYF. The CDR3 region has the DNA TGCGCCAGCAGCCGAGTTAACGGGGGGGTTAGCACAGATACGCAGTATTTT.

The chain uses TRBV11-2 and TRBJ1-2, with TRBD1 matching 8 bases. The CDR3 runs to 16 residues. Germline CDR1 and CDR2: SGHAT and FQNNGV. After removal of 5 bases from V and 4 bases from J, the junction contained 12 bases not matched to a gene. CDR3 nucleotides: TGTGCCAGCAGCCCTGACAGGGGCTACACCTCCTATGGCTACACCTTC. This encodes CASSPDRGYTSYGYTF.

The chain combines TRBV5-5 with TRBJ1-1, with TRBD1 as a possible D gene (5 bases). The CDR3 totals 14 residues. In germline, CDR1 is SGHKS, CDR2 YYEKEE (reference sequence). V was trimmed by 2 bases and J by 11 bases, leaving 19 bases between them. This CDR3 is CASSFAPRGGEAFF. The CDR3 coding sequence is TGTGCCAGCAGCTTTGCCCCTAGGGGTGGTGAGGCTTTCTTT.

In its sample, this clone was seen once. The V call is TRBV11-2, the J call TRBJ2-5, with 11 bases fitting TRBD2. CDR3 length equals 18 residues. The germline V gene has CDR1 SGHAT and CDR2 FQNNGV. Trimming cost V 1 base and J 0 bases; bases outside gene matches: 7. The CDR3 loop reads CASSLGVAGGVYQETQYF. CDR3 nucleotides: TGTGCCAGCAGCTTAGGGGTAGCGGGGGGGGTATACCAAGAGACCCAGTACTTC.

The chain is built from TRBV2 and TRBJ2-3, with D possibly matching TRBD1 (5 bases). Trimming took 10 bases from V and 2 from J, leaving 13 bases between them. Germline lookup yields CDR1 SNHLY and CDR2 FYNNEI. CDR3 length: 13 residues. CDR3: CAIHVGPTDTQYF. The DNA of the CDR3 is TGTGCCATCCACGTGGGGCCCACAGATACGCAGTATTTT.

This rearrangement joins TRBV14 to TRBJ1-2; D gene ambiguous. From germline, CDR1 is SGHDN and CDR2 FVKESK. This CDR3 has 15 residues. V was clipped by 5 bases and J by 6 bases, with 19 bases between them. CDR3 in amino acids: CASSDGVGNSDGYTF. DNA of the CDR3: TGTGCCAGCAGCGACGGAGTCGGCAACTCGGATGGCTACACCTTC.

CDR3 nucleotides: TGTGCCAGCAGCCCGGACAGCCGGGGCTACACCTTC. Amino acids: CASSPDSRGYTF. V usage is TRBV6-5 and J usage is TRBJ1-2; D may be TRBD1 (6 bases). CDR3 size: 12 residues. Germline loops: CDR1 MNHEY, CDR2 SVGAGI. With 6 bases removed from V and 8 bases from J, the gap between germline ends came to 13 bases.

In its sample, this clone was seen once. This chain connects TRBV6-5 to TRBJ1-6; a weak D match, TRBD1 (5 bases). The CDR3 is made up of 14 amino acids. Deletions cut 3 bases from V and 10 bases from J, with 13 bases between. The germline gives CDR1 MNHEY, CDR2 SVGAGI. CDR3 bases: TGTGCCAGCAGTTATTTCAGGGTCAACTCACCCCTCCACTTT. This translates into CASSYFRVNSPLHF.

There are a few counts of this clone. This chain links TRBV2 with TRBJ2-3; TRBD1 is a possible D gene (5 bases). V lost 7 bases and J lost 3, with 8 bases in between. This CDR3 is built from 12 residues. Germline-derived CDR1 and CDR2 are SNHLY and FYNNEI. Here the CDR3 DNA reads TGTGCCAGCATCCAGGGTACAGATACGCAGTATTTT. Amino acids: CASIQGTDTQYF.